This section outlines one TCR beta chain sequence together with its context. The antigen is undetermined. The sample belongs to a study of T cells in Graves' hyperthyroidism and ophthalmopathy. Whole-study context: Blood from the periphery was taken at initial diagnosis, before any treatment. Findings of the study overall: A median approximately 6.5 months before onset, the model predicted ophthalmopathy. Expanded thyroid clonotypes (above 0.001) were mostly also found in blood.

After removal of 4 bases from V and 2 bases from J, the junction contained 2 bases not matched to a gene. The CDR3 is 13 residues long. Per germline, CDR1 ENHRY and CDR2 SYGVKD. It was RNA transcripts that yielded the amplified TCR beta CDR3 regions. RT-PCR in the first round (using the HTBI primer set) targeted the TCR CDR3. TCRdb reprocessed the multiplex PCR reads via MiXCR and lists one record per CDR3 protein. Of hundreds of thousands of distinct CDR3 sequences detected, 30% to 40% appear once; the ten largest clones hold around 30%. The sample was blood. The receptor comes from a woman in her forties with Graves' hyperthyroidism. This chain connects TRBV10-3 to TRBJ2-7; 7 bases match TRBD1. CDR3 loop: CAISGTGTYEQYF. The CDR3 DNA is TGTGCCATCAGTGGGACAGGTACCTACGAGCAGTACTTC.